This record concerns one T cell receptor beta chain sequence. The germline V and J ends were trimmed by 3 bases and 3 bases, with 14 bases remaining between them. Looked up from germline, CDR1 is GTSNPN and CDR2 is SVGIG (reference sequence). CDR3 length equals 14 residues. This entry belongs to a study of Ad26.COV2.S vaccination and SARS-CoV-2 variants. As to treatment: some 20 received Ad26.COV2.S at low or high dose, single or two shots; about 5 received placebo; per-sample allocation not given. Day 63 after the first vaccine or placebo injection was the time point for sampling. Sequencing was performed with immunoSEQ multiplex PCR; in TCRdb, only in-frame clones are kept and a portion is missing. Here the sample spans about 410,000 clones, around 92% being singletons.

The source is a person between 18 and 59 years old who received the Ad26.COV2.S COVID-19 vaccine or a placebo. The specimen was peripheral blood, collected in a trial of Ad26.COV2.S vaccine versus placebo. V gene TRBV30 combines with J gene TRBJ1-1, with TRBD1 as a possible D gene (6 bases). CDR3 in DNA: TGTGCCTGGAGAGGGAGGGGGGGGCACACTGAAGCTTTCTTT. Its protein is CAWRGRGGHTEAFF.